The 3 T cell receptor beta chains below come from one sample, sequenced in a study of T cell repertoires in cytomegalovirus infection. TCRdb independently ran MiXCR on the reads; one entry per CDR3 protein. Seen here are around 900,000 distinct CDR3 sequences, around 30% observed once, and the top ten hold about an eighth. The antigens these receptors bind are not known. This specimen consisted of cultured CD8+ T cells from PBMCs, obtained from culture after CMV antigen stimulation. The receptors shown here come from a human donor in good health (CMV status not recorded). Some clones in this sample may be carry-over from other donors' samples.

This clonotype was seen repeatedly, ten times or more. V and J are TRBV12-3 or TRBV12-4 and TRBJ1-2; D is perhaps TRBD1 (5 bases). This CDR3 region has 15 residues. V shed 4 bases and J shed 6 bases, with 18 bases lying between them. CDR3 sequence: CASSSPGRKANGYTF. Written as DNA, the CDR3 is TGTGCCAGCAGTTCACCGGGACGGAAGGCGAATGGCTACACCTTC.

This clonotype has a handful of counts. The rearrangement links TRBV2 to TRBJ1-6, with TRBD1 identical over 8 bases. The germline CDR1 and CDR2 sequences are SNHLY and FYNNEI. The CDR3 extends over 16 amino acids. J lost 10 bases, V lost 1 base, and 9 bases had no gene match. In DNA form, the CDR3 reads TGTGCCAGCAGTGAAGGAAGGTGGACAGGGTTATCACCCCTCCACTTT. Translating it yields CASSEGRWTGLSPLHF. Supplemented by reference TRBV2 and TRBJ1-6, the full variable domain reads EPEVTQTPSHQVTQMGQEVILRCVPISNHLYFYWYRQILGQKVEFLVSFYNNEISEKSEIFDDQFSVERPDGSNFTLKIRSTKLEDSAMYFCASSEGRWTGLSPLHFGNGTRLTVT.

This clonotype was seen many times. CDR3 sequence reads: CASSLTEGLDPKETQYF. CDR3 sequence (DNA): TGTGCCAGCAGTTTAACCGAGGGGCTCGACCCCAAAGAGACCCAGTACTTC. V is TRBV12-3 or TRBV12-4 and J is TRBJ2-5, with D tentatively TRBD1 or TRBD2 (5 bases each). V lost 2 bases to trimming and J lost 3 bases, with 19 bases between them. The CDR3 contains 17 residues.